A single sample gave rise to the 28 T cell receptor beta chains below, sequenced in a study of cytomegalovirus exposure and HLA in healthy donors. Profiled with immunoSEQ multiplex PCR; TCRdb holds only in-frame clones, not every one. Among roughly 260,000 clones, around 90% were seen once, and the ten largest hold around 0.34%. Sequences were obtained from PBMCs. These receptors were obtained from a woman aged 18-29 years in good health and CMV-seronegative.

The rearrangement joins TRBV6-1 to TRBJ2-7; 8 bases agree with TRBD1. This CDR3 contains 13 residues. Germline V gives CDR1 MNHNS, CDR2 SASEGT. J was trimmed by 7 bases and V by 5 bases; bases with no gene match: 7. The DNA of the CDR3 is TGTGCCAGCAGTAGGGGACAGGCTGGTGAGCAGTACGTC. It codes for CASSRGQAGEQYV.

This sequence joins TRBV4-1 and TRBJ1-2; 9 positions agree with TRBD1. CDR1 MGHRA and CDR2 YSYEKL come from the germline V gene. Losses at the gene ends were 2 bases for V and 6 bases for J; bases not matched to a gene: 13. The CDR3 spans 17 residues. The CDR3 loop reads CASSQTRTGEEMDGYTF. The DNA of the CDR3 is TGCGCCAGCAGCCAAACCCGGACAGGGGAAGAGATGGATGGCTACACCTTC.

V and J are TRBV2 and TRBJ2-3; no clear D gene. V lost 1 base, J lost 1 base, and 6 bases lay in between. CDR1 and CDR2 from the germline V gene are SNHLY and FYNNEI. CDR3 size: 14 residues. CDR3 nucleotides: TGTGCCAGCAGTGAAGGGGCAGGCACAGATACGCAGTATTTT. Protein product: CASSEGAGTDTQYF.

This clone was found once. CDR3 sequence: CASSSGTARADTQYF. The CDR3 DNA sequence: TGTGCCAGCAGCTCCGGGACAGCGAGGGCAGATACGCAGTATTTT. The J gene is TRBJ2-3, the V gene TRBV7-9; 7 bases line up with TRBD1. The CDR3 consists of 15 residues. Germline V gives CDR1 SEHNR, CDR2 FQNEAQ (reference sequence). V lost 4 bases, J lost 4 bases, and 8 bases stayed unmatched. The full variable domain, its missing parts supplied by reference TRBV7-9 and TRBJ2-3, is DTGVSQNPRHKITKRGQNVTFRCDPISEHNRLYWYRQTLGQGPEFLTYFQNEAQLEKSRLLSDRFSAERPKGSFSTLEIQRTEQGDSAMYLCASSSGTARADTQYFGPGTRLTVL.

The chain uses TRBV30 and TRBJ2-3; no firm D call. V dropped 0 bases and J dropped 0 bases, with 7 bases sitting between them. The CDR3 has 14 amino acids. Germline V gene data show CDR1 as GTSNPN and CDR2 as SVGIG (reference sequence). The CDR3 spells CAWSVTSSTDTQYF. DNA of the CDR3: TGTGCCTGGAGTGTGACAAGTAGCACAGATACGCAGTATTTT. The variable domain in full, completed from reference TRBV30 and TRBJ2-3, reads SQTIHQWPATLVQPVGSPLSLECTVEGTSNPNLYWYRQAAGRGLQLLFYSVGIGQISSEVPQNLSASRPQDRQFILSSKKLLLSDSGFYLCAWSVTSSTDTQYFGPGTRLTVL.

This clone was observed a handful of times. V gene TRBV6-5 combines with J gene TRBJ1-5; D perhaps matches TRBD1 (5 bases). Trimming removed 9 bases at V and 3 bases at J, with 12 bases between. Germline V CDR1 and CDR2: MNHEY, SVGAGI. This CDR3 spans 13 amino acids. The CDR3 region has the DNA TGTGCCAGTGGTTGGGGCTCCAATCAGCCCCAGCATTTT. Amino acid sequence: CASGWGSNQPQHF.

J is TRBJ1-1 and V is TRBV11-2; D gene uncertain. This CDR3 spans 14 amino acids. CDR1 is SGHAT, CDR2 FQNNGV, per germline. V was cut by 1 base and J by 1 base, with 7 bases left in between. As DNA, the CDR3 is TGTGCCAGCAGCTTAGGGAGTACGAACACTGAAGCTTTCTTT. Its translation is CASSLGSTNTEAFF.

The CDR3 loop is CASDGGSYEQYF. DNA of the CDR3: TGTGCCTCTGACGGGGGCTCCTACGAGCAGTACTTC. This chain joins TRBV10-3 and TRBJ2-7, with a possible D match to TRBD2 (6 bases). With 11 bases removed from V and 0 bases from J, the gap between germline ends came to 11 bases. CDR3 length equals 12 residues. Germline V gene lookup returns CDR1 ENHRY and CDR2 SYGVKD.

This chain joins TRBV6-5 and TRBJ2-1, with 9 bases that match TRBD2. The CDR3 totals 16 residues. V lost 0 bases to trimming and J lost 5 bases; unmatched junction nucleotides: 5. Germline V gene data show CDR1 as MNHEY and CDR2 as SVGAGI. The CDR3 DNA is TGTGCCAGCAGTTACTCGGCGGGGGGGCAGAACAATGAGCAGTTCTTC. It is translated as CASSYSAGGQNNEQFF.

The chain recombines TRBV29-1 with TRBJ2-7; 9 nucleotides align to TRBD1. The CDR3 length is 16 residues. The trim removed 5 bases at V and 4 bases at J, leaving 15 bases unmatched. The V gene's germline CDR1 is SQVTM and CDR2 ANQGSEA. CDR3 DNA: TGCAGCGTTAAAGGCTATTCATCGACAGGGGGTTACGAGCAGTACTTC. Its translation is CSVKGYSSTGGYEQYF.

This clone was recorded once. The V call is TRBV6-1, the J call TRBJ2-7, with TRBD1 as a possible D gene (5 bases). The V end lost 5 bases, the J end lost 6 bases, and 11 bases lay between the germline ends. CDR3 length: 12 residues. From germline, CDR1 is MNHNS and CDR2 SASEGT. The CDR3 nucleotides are TGTGCCAGCAGTCGTCAGGGTGGCGAGCAGTACGTC. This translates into CASSRQGGEQYV.

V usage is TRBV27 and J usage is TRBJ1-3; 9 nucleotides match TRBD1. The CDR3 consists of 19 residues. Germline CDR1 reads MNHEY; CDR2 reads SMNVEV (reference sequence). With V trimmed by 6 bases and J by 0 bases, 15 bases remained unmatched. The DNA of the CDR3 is TGTGCCAGCAGCCGAAAACCGGGACAGGGCGTCCTCTCTGGAAACACCATATATTTT. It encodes CASSRKPGQGVLSGNTIYF.

The DNA for the CDR3 is TGTGCCAGCAGCTTGGGGCCTGGCTCTGGAAACACCATATATTTT. It is translated as CASSLGPGSGNTIYF. The gene calls are TRBV5-4 and TRBJ1-3; no clear D. Germline loops: CDR1 SGHNT, CDR2 YYREEE (reference sequence). The CDR3 spans 15 residues. Trimming took 0 bases from V and 0 from J, leaving 7 bases between them.

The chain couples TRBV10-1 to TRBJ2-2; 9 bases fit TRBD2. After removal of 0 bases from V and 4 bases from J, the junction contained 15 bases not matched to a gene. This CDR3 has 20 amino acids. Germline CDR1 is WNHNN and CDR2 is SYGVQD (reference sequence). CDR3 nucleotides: TGCGCCAGCAGTGAGTCGACTCGGGGACTAGCCCCAAAGGGCACCGGGGAGCTGTTTTTT. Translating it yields CASSESTRGLAPKGTGELFF.

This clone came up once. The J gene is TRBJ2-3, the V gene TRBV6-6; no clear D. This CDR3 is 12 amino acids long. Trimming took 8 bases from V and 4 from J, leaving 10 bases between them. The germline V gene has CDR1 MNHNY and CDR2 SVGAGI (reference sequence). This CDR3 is CASLGEADTQYF. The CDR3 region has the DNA TGTGCCAGCCTAGGCGAGGCAGATACGCAGTATTTT.

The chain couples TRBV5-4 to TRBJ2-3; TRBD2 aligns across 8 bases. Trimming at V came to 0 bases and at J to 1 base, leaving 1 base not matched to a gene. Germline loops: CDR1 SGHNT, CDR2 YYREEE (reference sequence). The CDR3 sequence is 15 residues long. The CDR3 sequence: CASSLGAGGTDTQYF. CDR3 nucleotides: TGTGCCAGCAGCTTGGGAGCGGGGGGCACAGATACGCAGTATTTT.

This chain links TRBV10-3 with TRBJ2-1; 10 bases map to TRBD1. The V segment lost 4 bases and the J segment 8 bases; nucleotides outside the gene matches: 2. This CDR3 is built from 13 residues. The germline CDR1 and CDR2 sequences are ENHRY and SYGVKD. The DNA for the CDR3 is TGTGCCATCAGTGGCGGGACAGGGGATGAGCAGTTCTTC. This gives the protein CAISGGTGDEQFF.

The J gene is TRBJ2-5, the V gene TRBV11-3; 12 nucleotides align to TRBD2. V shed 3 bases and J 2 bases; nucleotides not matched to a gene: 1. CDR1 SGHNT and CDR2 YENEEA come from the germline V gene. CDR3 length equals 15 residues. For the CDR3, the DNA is TGTGCCAGCAGCTTGGGGACTAGCGGGCAAGAGACCCAGTACTTC. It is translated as CASSLGTSGQETQYF.

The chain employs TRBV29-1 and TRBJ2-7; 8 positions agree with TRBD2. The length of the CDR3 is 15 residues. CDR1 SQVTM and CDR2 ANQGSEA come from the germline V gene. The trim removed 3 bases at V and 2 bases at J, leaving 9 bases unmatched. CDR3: CSVEVASGPAYEQYF. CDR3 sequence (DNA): TGCAGCGTTGAGGTGGCTAGCGGGCCAGCCTACGAGCAGTACTTC.

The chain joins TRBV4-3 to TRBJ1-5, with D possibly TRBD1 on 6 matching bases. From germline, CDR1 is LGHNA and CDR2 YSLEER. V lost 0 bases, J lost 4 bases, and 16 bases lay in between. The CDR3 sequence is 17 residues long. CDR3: CASSQEYRVWLNQPQHF. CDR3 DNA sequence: TGCGCCAGCAGCCAAGAATACAGGGTTTGGCTTAATCAGCCCCAGCATTTT.

The CDR3: CASSQQGITEAFF. In nucleotides, the CDR3 is TGTGCCAGCAGCCAACAGGGGATTACTGAAGCTTTCTTT. This chain joins TRBV7-2 and TRBJ1-1; 7 bases line up with TRBD1. The germline CDR1 and CDR2 sequences are SGHTA and FQGNSA. The CDR3 spans 13 residues. The trim removed 5 bases at V and 5 bases at J, leaving 5 bases unmatched.

The CDR3 here is CASSIRDKSTDTQYF. The CDR3 region has the DNA TGTGCCAGTAGTATAAGGGACAAGTCCACAGATACGCAGTATTTT. The genes are TRBV19 and TRBJ2-3, with D possibly matching TRBD1 (6 bases). The V end lost 2 bases, the J end lost 2 bases, and 11 bases lay between the germline ends. The CDR3 contains 15 residues. Germline V gene data show CDR1 as LNHDA and CDR2 as SQIVND (reference sequence). The entire variable domain, with the rest obtained from reference TRBV19 and TRBJ2-3, is as follows: DGGITQSPKYLFRKEGQNVTLSCEQNLNHDAMYWYRQDPGQGLRLIYYSQIVNDFQKGDIAEGYSVSREKKESFPLTVTSAQKNPTAFYLCASSIRDKSTDTQYFGPGTRLTVL.

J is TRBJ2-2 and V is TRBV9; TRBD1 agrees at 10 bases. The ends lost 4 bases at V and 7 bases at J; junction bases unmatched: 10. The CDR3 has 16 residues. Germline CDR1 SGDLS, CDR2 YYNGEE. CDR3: CASSRTGTGVIGELFF. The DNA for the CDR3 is TGTGCCAGCAGCCGAACCGGGACAGGGGTGATCGGGGAGCTGTTTTTT.

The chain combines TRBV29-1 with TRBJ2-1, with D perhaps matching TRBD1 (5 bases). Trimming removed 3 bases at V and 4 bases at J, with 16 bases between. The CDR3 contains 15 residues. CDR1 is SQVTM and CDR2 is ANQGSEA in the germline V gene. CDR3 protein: CSVEGQPRFYNEQFF. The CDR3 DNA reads TGCAGCGTTGAGGGGCAGCCCCGCTTTTACAATGAGCAGTTCTTC.

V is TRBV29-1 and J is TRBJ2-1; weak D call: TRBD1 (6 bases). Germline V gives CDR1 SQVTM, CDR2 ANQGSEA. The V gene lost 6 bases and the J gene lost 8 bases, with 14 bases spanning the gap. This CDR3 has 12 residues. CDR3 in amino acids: CSVDTGSHEQFF. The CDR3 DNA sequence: TGCAGCGTCGATACAGGGTCGCATGAGCAGTTCTTC.

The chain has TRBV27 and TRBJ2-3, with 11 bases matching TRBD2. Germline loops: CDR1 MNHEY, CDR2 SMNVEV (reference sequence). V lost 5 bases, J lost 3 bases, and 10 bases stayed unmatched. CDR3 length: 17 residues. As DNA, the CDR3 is TGTGCCAGCAGTGTTAGCGGGGGGGCCGTAGCGACAGATACGCAGTATTTT. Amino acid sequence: CASSVSGGAVATDTQYF.

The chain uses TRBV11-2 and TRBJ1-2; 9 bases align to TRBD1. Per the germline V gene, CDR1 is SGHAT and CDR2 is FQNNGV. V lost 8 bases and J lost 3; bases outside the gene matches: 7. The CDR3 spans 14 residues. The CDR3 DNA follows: TGTGCCAGCGGGACAGGGATGGGGTACTATGGCTACACCTTC. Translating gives CASGTGMGYYGYTF.

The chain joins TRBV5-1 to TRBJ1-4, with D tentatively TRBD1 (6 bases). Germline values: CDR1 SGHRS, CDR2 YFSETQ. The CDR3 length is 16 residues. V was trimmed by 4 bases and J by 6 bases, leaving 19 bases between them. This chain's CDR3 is CASSQPGGQPYEKLFF. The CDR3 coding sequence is TGCGCCAGCAGCCAGCCGGGTGGACAGCCTTATGAAAAACTGTTTTTT.